This entry lists 8 T cell receptor beta chains sequenced from one sample in a study of molecular identifiers for immune sequencing clone quantification (dated by TCRdb to 2017 to 2018). To prepare the library, PCR was applied. The listed sequencing device is Illumina HiSeq 4000. Using fastp trimming at Q25 and MiXCR clonotype assembly, TCRdb reanalyzed the public sequencing data and kept in-frame beta chains. Each CDR3 protein gets just one entry, which takes the most common genes and DNA from the rows behind it. The sample contains 70,000 to 95,000 distinct CDR3 sequences, under 20% of them found a single time. The top ten clones comprise 0.7% to 0.95% of the sample. Sequencing input: naive CD8+ T cells from blood, with Jurkat cell RNA spiked in. This specimen's cell subset or site label, per the study, means: FACS-sorted CD8+CD4-CCR7+CD45RA+ naive T cells. Source of these receptors: a human donor in good health. Some libraries in this study had Jurkat cell RNA spiked in.

This sequence joins TRBV7-8 and TRBJ1-5, with 7 bases fitting TRBD1. J gave up 4 bases and V 4 bases, and 10 bases lay outside the gene matches. This CDR3 spans 16 amino acids. CDR1 and CDR2 (germline): SGHVS, FQNEAQ. The CDR3 region is CASSSLGTERNQPQHF. CDR3 bases: TGTGCCAGCAGCTCCCTCGGGACAGAAAGAAATCAGCCCCAGCATTTT.

The sample holds many counts of this clonotype. The J gene is TRBJ1-6, the V gene TRBV23-1; 8 nucleotides match TRBD1. TRBV23-1 belongs to the ORF category, with a function that is uncertain. V lost 3 bases and J lost 5; bases outside the gene matches: 3. The CDR3 loop spans 15 amino acids. Here the CDR3 DNA reads TGCGCCAGCAGTCAGACGGGACAGGATAATTCACCCCTCCACTTT. Its protein product is CASSQTGQDNSPLHF.

A remark on this clonotype: One base away lies a much larger clone, so this may be a sequencing read error. The chain carries TRBV7-9 and TRBJ1-4, with D uncertain. The CDR3 covers 12 residues. CDR1 SEHNR and CDR2 FQNEAQ come from the germline V gene (reference sequence). V lost 8 bases to trimming and J lost 8 bases, with 12 bases between them. Here the CDR3 reads CASGTSEEKLFF. CDR3 DNA: TGTGCCAGCGGCACTTCCGAGGAAAAACTGTTTTTT.

This clonotype showed up many times. This chain connects TRBV6-5 to TRBJ1-1; D is possibly TRBD1 (6 bases). Germline loops: CDR1 MNHEY, CDR2 SVGAGI. Trimming took off 0 bases at V and 0 bases at J, with 14 bases between the two ends. The CDR3 spans 17 residues. The CDR3: CASSYSAGALMNTEAFF. Here the CDR3 DNA reads TGTGCCAGCAGTTACTCGGCAGGGGCCCTAATGAACACTGAAGCTTTCTTT.

This clonotype appeared many times. The rearrangement uses TRBV7-9 and TRBJ2-3, with a possible D match to TRBD2 (5 bases). CDR3 length equals 12 residues. Deletions cut 5 bases from V and 11 bases from J, with 14 bases between. Per the germline V gene, CDR1 is SEHNR and CDR2 is FQNEAQ (reference sequence). This chain's CDR3 is CASSGTRGMQYF. The DNA for the CDR3 is TGTGCCAGCAGCGGAACACGGGGAATGCAGTATTTT.

This clonotype was observed a few times. Given a much more abundant clone one base away, this may be a read error. CDR3 residues: CASSYTTVDYGYTF. The CDR3 DNA is TGTGCCAGCAGTTACACGACAGTTGACTATGGCTACACCTTC. The chain recombines TRBV6-6 with TRBJ1-2; perhaps TRBD1 as D (5 bases). V dropped 2 bases and J dropped 3 bases, with 10 bases sitting between them. CDR1 is MNHNY and CDR2 is SVGAGI in the germline V gene (reference sequence). This CDR3 contains 14 residues.

The chain uses TRBV28 and TRBJ2-3, with a weak D call TRBD1 (6 bases). V lost 4 bases, J lost 2 bases, and 16 bases lay in between. This CDR3 contains 16 residues. Germline values: CDR1 MDHEN, CDR2 SYDVKM. The CDR3 region is CASSSVDSSPTDTQYF. DNA for the CDR3: TGTGCCAGCAGTTCGGTGGACAGTAGCCCCACAGATACGCAGTATTTT.

This clonotype was found once. This may stem from a read error, because a much larger clone lies one nucleotide away. The chain's CDR3 is CAGSLYGELFF. The DNA of the CDR3 is TGTGCCGGCAGCTTGTACGGGGAGCTGTTTTTT. The genes are TRBV5-6 and TRBJ2-2; no reliable D call. The CDR3 runs 11 residues. Germline loops: CDR1 SGHDT, CDR2 YYEEEE. Combining the CDR3 with reference TRBV5-6 and TRBJ2-2 gives the whole variable domain DAGVTQSPTHLIKTRGQQVTLRCSPKSGHDTVSWYQQALGQGPQFIFQYYEEEERQRGNFPDRFSGHQFPNYSSELNVNALLLGDSALYLCAGSLYGELFFGEGSRLTVL.